This T cell receptor (beta chain) comes out of a study of T cells expressing NK-cell markers. About the study: Sorted CD3+CD56-NKG2C+, CD3+CD56+NKG2C- and CD3+CD56+NKG2C+ T cells were the source of the TCR beta repertoires.

The CDR3 is made up of 13 amino acids. Germline loops: CDR1 LNHDA, CDR2 SQIVND (reference sequence). Study-wide points: Whether expanded NKG2C+ T cell clones were HCMV specific stayed uncertain. The dominant NKG2C+ clonotypes represented about 1.0-8% of CD8+ T cells in several donors.

As concerns this clonotype: Antigen specificity is unknown.

Production of TCR beta cDNA relied on 5'RACE template switching with UMIs. TCRdb re-called the 5' RACE reads; every CDR3 protein appears as one record, without DNA. The table lists over 100,000 distinct CDR3 sequences. This TCR was sampled from a woman between 18 and 70 years old in good health. V is TRBV19 and J is TRBJ1-2; the D call from TCRdb, TRBD1, cannot be confirmed without DNA. The specimen sequenced was blood T cells: a sorted CD56 or NKG2C T cell subset, CD4+ or CD8+ T cells, or bulk PBMC T cells (not recorded which). Here the CDR3 reads CASSTGEVYGYTF.